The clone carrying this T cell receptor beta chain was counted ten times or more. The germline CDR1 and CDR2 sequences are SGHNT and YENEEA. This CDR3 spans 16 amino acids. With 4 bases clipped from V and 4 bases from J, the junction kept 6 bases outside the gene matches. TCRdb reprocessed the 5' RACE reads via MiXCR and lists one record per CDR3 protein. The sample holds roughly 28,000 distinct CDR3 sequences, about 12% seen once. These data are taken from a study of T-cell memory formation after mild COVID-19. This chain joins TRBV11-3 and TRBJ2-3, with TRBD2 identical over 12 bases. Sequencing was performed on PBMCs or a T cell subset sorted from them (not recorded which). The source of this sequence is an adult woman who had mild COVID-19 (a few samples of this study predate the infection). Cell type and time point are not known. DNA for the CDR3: TGTGCCAGCAGCTCCCGGACTAGCGGGATTGCAGATACGCAGTATTTT. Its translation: CASSSRTSGIADTQYF.